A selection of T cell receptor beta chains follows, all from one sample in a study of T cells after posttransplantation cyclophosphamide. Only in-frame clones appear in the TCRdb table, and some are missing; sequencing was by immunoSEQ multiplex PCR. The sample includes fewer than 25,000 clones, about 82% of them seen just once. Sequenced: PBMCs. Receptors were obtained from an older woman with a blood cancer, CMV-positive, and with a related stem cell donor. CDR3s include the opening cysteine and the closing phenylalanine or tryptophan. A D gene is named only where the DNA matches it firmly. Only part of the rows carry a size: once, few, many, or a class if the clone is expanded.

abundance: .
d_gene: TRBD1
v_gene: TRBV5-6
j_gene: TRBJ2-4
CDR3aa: CASSLNPNRGNIQYF
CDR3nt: TGTGCCAGCAGCCTAAACCCCAACAGGGGAAACATTCAGTACTTC

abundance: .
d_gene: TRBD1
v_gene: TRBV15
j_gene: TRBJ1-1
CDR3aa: CATSRDPGQAGTEAFF
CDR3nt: TGTGCCACCAGCAGAGATCCTGGACAGGCCGGGACTGAAGCTTTCTTT

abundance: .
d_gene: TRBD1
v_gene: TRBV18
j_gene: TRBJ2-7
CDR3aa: CASSPGTAYEQYF
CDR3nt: TGTGCCAGCTCACCCGGGACAGCCTACGAGCAGTACTTC

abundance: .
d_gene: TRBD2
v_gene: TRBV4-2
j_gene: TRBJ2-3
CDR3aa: CASSQEPLAGVNVQYF
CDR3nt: TGTGCCAGCAGCCAAGAGCCCCTAGCGGGAGTGAATGTGCAGTATTTT

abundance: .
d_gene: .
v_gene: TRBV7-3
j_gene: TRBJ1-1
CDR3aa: CASSLGGSSTAFF
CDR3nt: TGTGCCAGCAGCTTAGGAGGATCCAGTACAGCTTTCTTT

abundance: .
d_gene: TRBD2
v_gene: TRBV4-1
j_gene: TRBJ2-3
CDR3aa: CASSQVAGGVDTQYF
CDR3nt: TGCGCCAGCAGCCAGGTAGCGGGAGGGGTGGATACGCAGTATTTT

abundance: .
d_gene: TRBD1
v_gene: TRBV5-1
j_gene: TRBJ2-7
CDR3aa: CASSSSGTGDEQYF
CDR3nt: TGCGCCAGCAGCTCATCCGGGACAGGGGACGAGCAGTACTTC

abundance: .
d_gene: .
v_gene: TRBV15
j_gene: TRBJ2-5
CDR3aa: CATSRHGGGETQYF
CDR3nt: TGTGCCACCAGCAGGCATGGGGGCGGGGAGACCCAGTACTTC

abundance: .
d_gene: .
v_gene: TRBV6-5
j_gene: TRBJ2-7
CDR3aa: CASSEALPYEQYF
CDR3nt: TGTGCCAGCAGTGAAGCGCTTCCCTACGAGCAGTACTTC

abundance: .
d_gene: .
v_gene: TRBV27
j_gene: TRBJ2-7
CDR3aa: CASCSTFSYEQYF
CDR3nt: TGTGCCAGCTGTAGCACGTTCTCCTATGAGCAGTACTTC

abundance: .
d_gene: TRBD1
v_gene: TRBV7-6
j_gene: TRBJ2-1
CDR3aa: CASSSGGAYNEQFF
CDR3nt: TGTGCCAGCAGCTCAGGGGGCGCTTACAATGAGCAGTTCTTC

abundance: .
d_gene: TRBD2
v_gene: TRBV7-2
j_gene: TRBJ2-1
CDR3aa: CASSSRASGYNEQFF
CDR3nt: TGTGCCAGCAGCTCCCGCGCTAGCGGTTACAATGAGCAGTTCTTC

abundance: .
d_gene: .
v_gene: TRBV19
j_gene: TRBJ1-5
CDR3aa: CASSPPGSNQPQHF
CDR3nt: TGTGCCAGTAGTCCCCCCGGGAGCAATCAGCCCCAGCATTTT

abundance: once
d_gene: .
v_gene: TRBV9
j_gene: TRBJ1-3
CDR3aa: CASSSLSGNTIYF
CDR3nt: TGTGCCAGCAGCTCCCTCTCTGGAAACACCATATATTTT

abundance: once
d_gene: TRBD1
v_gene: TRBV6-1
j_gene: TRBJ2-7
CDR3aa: CASRTGSHGSYEQYF
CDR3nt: TGTGCCAGCAGGACAGGGAGCCATGGATCCTACGAGCAGTACTTC

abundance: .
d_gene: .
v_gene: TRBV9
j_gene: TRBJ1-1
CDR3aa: CASSLDRNTEAFF
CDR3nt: TGTGCCAGCAGTCTGGACAGAAACACTGAAGCTTTCTTT

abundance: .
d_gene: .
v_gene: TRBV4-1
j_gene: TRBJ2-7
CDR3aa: CASSHDGIREQYF
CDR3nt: TGCGCCAGCAGCCACGACGGGATTCGGGAGCAGTACTTC

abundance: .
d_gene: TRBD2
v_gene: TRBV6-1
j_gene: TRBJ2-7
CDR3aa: CASSAGLAGAGYEQYF
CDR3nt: TGTGCCAGCAGTGCTGGACTAGCGGGAGCGGGATACGAGCAGTACTTC

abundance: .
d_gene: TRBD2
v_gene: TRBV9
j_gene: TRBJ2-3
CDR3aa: CASSVGGGDTQYF
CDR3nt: TGTGCCAGCAGCGTAGGGGGGGGAGATACGCAGTATTTT

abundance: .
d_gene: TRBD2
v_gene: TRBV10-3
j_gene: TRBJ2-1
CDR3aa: CAISESLAGGEQFF
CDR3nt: TGTGCCATCAGTGAGTCACTAGCGGGAGGAGAGCAGTTCTTC

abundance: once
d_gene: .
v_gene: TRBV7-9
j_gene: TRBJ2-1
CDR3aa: CASSPISTERNNEQFF
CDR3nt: TGTGCCAGCAGCCCGATATCTACGGAGCGCAACAATGAGCAGTTCTTC

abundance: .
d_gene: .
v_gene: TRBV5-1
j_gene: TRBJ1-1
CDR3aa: CASSQTVRGGAEAFF
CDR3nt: TGCGCCAGCAGCCAGACCGTCCGGGGTGGGGCTGAAGCTTTCTTT

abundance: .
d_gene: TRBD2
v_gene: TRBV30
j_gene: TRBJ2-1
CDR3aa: CAWTPAGGGEQFF
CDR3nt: TGTGCCTGGACCCCAGCAGGCGGGGGTGAGCAGTTCTTC

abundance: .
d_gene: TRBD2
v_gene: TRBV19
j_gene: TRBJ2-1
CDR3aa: CASRRAGVLNEQFF
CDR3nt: TGTGCCAGCAGAAGGGCGGGAGTCCTCAATGAGCAGTTCTTC

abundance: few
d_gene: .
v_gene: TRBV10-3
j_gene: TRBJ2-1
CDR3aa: CATSSDKYNEQFF
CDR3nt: TGTGCCACCTCCTCGGACAAATACAATGAGCAGTTCTTC

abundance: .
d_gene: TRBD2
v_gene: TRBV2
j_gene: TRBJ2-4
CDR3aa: CASSLGASGREDF
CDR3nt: TGTGCCAGCAGCCTCGGAGCTAGCGGGAGGGAGGACTTC

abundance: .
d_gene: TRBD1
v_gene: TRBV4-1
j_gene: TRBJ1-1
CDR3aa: CASSARQGRHTEAFF
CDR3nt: TGCGCCAGCAGCGCCCGACAGGGGAGACACACTGAAGCTTTCTTT

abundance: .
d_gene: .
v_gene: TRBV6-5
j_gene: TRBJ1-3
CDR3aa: CASSPVYSGNTIYF
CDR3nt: TGTGCCAGCAGCCCAGTTTATTCTGGAAACACCATATATTTT

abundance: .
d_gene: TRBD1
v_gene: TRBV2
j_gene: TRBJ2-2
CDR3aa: CASSRNDRGNTGELFF
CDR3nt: TGTGCCAGCAGTCGGAATGACAGGGGGAACACCGGGGAGCTGTTTTTT

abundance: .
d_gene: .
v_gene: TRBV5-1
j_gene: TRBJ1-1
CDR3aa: CASSREYRSEAFF
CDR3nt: TGCGCCAGCAGTCGGGAATATAGGAGTGAAGCTTTCTTT

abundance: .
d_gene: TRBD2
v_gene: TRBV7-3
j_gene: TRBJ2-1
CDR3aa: CASSRGLAGGLNNEQFF
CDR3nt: TGTGCCAGCAGCCGGGGGCTAGCGGGAGGGTTGAACAATGAGCAGTTCTTC

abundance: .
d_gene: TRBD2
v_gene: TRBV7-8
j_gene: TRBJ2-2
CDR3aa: CASSPPLRLAGVRGELFF
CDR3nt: TGTGCCAGCAGCCCCCCCCTGCGACTAGCGGGAGTTAGGGGGGAGCTGTTTTTT

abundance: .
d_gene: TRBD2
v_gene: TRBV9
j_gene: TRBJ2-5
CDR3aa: CASSFTSGLFMGETQYF
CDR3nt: TGTGCCAGCAGCTTTACTAGCGGGCTGTTTATGGGAGAGACCCAGTACTTC

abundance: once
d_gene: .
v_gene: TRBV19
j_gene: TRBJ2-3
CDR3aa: CASSRSGLSTDTQYF
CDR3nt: TGTGCCAGTAGTCGGTCAGGCCTTAGCACAGATACGCAGTATTTT

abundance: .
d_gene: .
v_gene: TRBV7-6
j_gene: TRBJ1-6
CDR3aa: CASSPALGSYNSPLHF
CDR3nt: TGTGCCAGCAGCCCAGCCTTGGGCAGCTATAATTCACCCCTCCACTTT

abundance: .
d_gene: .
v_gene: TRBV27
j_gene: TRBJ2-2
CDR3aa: CASSRGQVDTGELFF
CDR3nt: TGTGCCAGCAGTAGAGGGCAGGTAGACACCGGGGAGCTGTTTTTT

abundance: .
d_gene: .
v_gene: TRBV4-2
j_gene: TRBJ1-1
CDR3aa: CASSQDSSRGTEAFF
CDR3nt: TGTGCCAGCAGCCAAGATTCCTCCAGGGGCACTGAAGCTTTCTTT

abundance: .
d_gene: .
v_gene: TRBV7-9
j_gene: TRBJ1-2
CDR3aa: CASSLSGQNYGYTF
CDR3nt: TGTGCCAGCAGTCTATCAGGGCAAAACTATGGCTACACCTTC

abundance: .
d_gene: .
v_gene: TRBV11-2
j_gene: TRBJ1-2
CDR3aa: CASSPLRVTPYNYGYTF
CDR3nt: TGTGCCAGCAGCCCCCTCAGGGTTACCCCATATAACTATGGCTACACCTTC

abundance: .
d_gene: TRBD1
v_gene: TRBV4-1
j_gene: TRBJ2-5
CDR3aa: CASSQGPRDRAAYQETQYF
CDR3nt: TGCGCCAGCAGCCAAGGCCCCCGTGACAGGGCGGCGTACCAAGAGACCCAGTACTTC

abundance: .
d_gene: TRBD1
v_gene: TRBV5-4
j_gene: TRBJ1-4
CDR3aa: CASSARQGADEKLFF
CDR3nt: TGTGCCAGCAGCGCAAGACAGGGGGCGGATGAAAAACTGTTTTTT